Presented here are 19 T cell receptor beta chains from one specimen sequenced in a study of blood T cell repertoires in COVID-19. The data were produced by immunoSEQ multiplex PCR, yet TCRdb's version contains in-frame clones alone and is incomplete. Among hundreds of thousands of clones listed, about 89% were seen once. The sample was peripheral blood. Every receptor here comes from a woman aged 55 to 70 who had recovered from COVID-19.

The chain joins TRBV6-2 or TRBV6-3 to TRBJ1-1, with TRBD1 as a possible D gene (5 bases). V lost 5 bases and J 0 bases, leaving 16 bases between the germline ends. Looked up from germline, CDR1 is MNHEY and CDR2 is SVGEGT. CDR3 size: 16 residues. CDR3 loop: CASSTFSQAMNTEAFF. CDR3 DNA sequence: TGTGCCAGCAGTACGTTTTCACAGGCAATGAACACTGAAGCTTTCTTT.

This clone was detected only once. CDR3 residues: CASSLTGDNSPLHF. In nucleotides, the CDR3 is TGTGCCAGCAGCCTGACAGGGGATAATTCACCCCTCCACTTT. The chain couples TRBV6-4 to TRBJ1-6; 8 nucleotides match TRBD1. Germline V lookup: CDR1 MRHNA, CDR2 SNTAGT. There are 14 residues in the CDR3. J lost 5 bases, V lost 6 bases, and 3 bases had no gene match.

The gene calls are TRBV5-1 and TRBJ1-2; D might be TRBD1 (5 bases). Trimming took 7 bases from V and 6 from J, leaving 19 bases between them. The length of the CDR3 is 14 residues. Germline CDR1 is SGHRS and CDR2 is YFSETQ. CDR3 nucleotide sequence: TGCGCCAGCGCAATCGTCGGCAGGGATGATGGCTACACCTTC. This gives the protein CASAIVGRDDGYTF.

Only a few counts were recorded for this clone. The gene calls are TRBV10-3 and TRBJ1-5; no firm D call. CDR1 and CDR2 from the germline V gene are ENHRY and SYGVKD. The CDR3 covers 12 residues. Trimming took off 3 bases at V and 3 bases at J, with 3 bases between the two ends. The CDR3 protein is CAISDFNQPQHF. The CDR3 DNA follows: TGTGCCATCAGTGACTTCAATCAGCCCCAGCATTTT.

V gene TRBV4-2 combines with J gene TRBJ2-1, with 9 bases that match TRBD2. J gave up 7 bases and V 2 bases, and 6 bases lay outside the gene matches. The CDR3 is made up of 15 amino acids. Germline V gene data show CDR1 as LGHNA and CDR2 as YNFKEQ. The CDR3, as DNA: TGTGCCAGCAGCCAAAGCCTAGCGGGGAGGAATGAGCAGTTCTTC. Protein product: CASSQSLAGRNEQFF.

The chain combines TRBV7-9 with TRBJ2-5, with 10 bases aligning to TRBD2. Germline V gene lookup returns CDR1 SEHNR and CDR2 FQNEAQ (reference sequence). V lost 8 bases and J lost 2; bases outside the gene matches: 2. This CDR3 has 13 residues. The CDR3 spells CASLAGVQETQYF. The CDR3 region has the DNA TGTGCCAGCCTAGCGGGAGTTCAAGAGACCCAGTACTTC.

The V gene is TRBV27, the J gene TRBJ2-7; 8 bases are a match to TRBD1. The CDR3 is 15 amino acids. Germline values: CDR1 MNHEY, CDR2 SMNVEV (reference sequence). V dropped 6 bases and J dropped 3; count of bases not matched to a gene: 10. The DNA of the CDR3 is TGTGCCAGCAGGCCAACTTATACAGGGGGCTACGAGCAGTACTTC. Translated, it gives CASRPTYTGGYEQYF.

In this sample, this clone turned up once. The chain carries TRBV7-2 and TRBJ2-7, with 7 bases identical to TRBD1. The CDR3 has 13 amino acids. The germline V gene encodes CDR1 SGHTA and CDR2 FQGNSA. V was pared by 5 bases and J by 6 bases, with 7 bases of the junction left unmatched. Here the CDR3 DNA reads TGTGCCAGCAGCCAGGACAGGCGCGGCGAGCAGTACTTC. This codes for CASSQDRRGEQYF. Full variable domain (rest looked up from reference TRBV7-2 and TRBJ2-7): GAGVSQSPSNKVTEKGKDVELRCDPISGHTALYWYRQSLGQGLEFLIYFQGNSAPDKSGLPSDRFSAERTGGSVSTLTIQRTQQEDSAVYLCASSQDRRGEQYFGPGTRLTVT.

This chain joins TRBV7-8 and TRBJ1-1, with a possible D match to TRBD1 (6 bases). This CDR3 region has 15 residues. Per the germline V gene, CDR1 is SGHVS and CDR2 is FQNEAQ. Trimming cost V 5 bases and J 6 bases, with 19 bases left between them. The CDR3, as DNA: TGTGCCAGCAGCCGAACACAGGGTTTTTTCGCTGAAGCTTTCTTT. Encoded protein: CASSRTQGFFAEAFF.

The gene calls are TRBV4-3 and TRBJ2-4; D unclear. V was shortened by 1 base and J by 4 bases, with 11 bases between the two germline ends. Germline V gene data show CDR1 as LGHNA and CDR2 as YSLEER. The length of the CDR3 is 15 residues. The CDR3 DNA follows: TGCGCCAGCAGCCAAGCGTCGACACAGAAAAACATTCAGTACTTC. Residues: CASSQASTQKNIQYF.

This chain links TRBV5-4 with TRBJ1-5, with 9 bases identical to TRBD1. There are 16 residues in the CDR3. The V gene's germline CDR1 is SGHNT and CDR2 YYREEE (reference sequence). Trimming cost V 1 base and J 9 bases; bases outside gene matches: 11. In DNA, the CDR3 is TGTGCCAGCAGCTTGAGACAGCCTTCGGGACAGGGGCCCCAGCATTTT. Residues: CASSLRQPSGQGPQHF.

The V and J genes are TRBV11-2 and TRBJ1-2, with D possibly TRBD1 on 6 matching bases. Deletions cut 5 bases from V and 2 bases from J, with 9 bases between. The germline CDR1 and CDR2 sequences are SGHAT and FQNNGV. The CDR3 covers 13 residues. The CDR3 sequence is CASSPTGNYGYTF. CDR3 in DNA: TGTGCCAGCAGCCCAACAGGGAACTATGGCTACACCTTC. Full variable domain (remainder filled in from reference TRBV11-2 and TRBJ1-2): EAGVAQSPRYKIIEKRQSVAFWCNPISGHATLYWYQQILGQGPKLLIQFQNNGVVDDSQLPKDRFSAERLKGVDSTLKIQPAKLEDSAVYLCASSPTGNYGYTFGSGTRLTVV.

The chain has TRBV21-1 and TRBJ2-7; TRBD2 is the table's D call and was not checked against the DNA. TRBV21-1 is recorded as a pseudogene. This CDR3 has 19 amino acids. CDR3 sequence: CASSKVRGGPPSDYYEQYF. Here the CDR3 DNA reads TGTGCCAGCAGCAAAGTGCGGGGGGGACCCCCCTCGGACTACTACGAGCAGTACTTC.

This rearrangement joins TRBV10-3 to TRBJ2-1; TRBD2 might be the D (5 bases). V lost 4 bases to trimming and J lost 11 bases, with 18 bases between them. Per the germline V gene, CDR1 is ENHRY and CDR2 is SYGVKD. The CDR3 is made up of 14 amino acids. The CDR3 bases are TGTGCCATCAGTGGGTCCTTCTGGGAGCGGAAGCAGTTCTTC. Amino acids: CAISGSFWERKQFF.

J is TRBJ2-3 and V is TRBV9, with 8 bases aligning to TRBD2. CDR3 length: 15 amino acids. The junction had 9 bases not matched to a gene; V was cut back by 4 bases and J by 5 bases. CDR1 is SGDLS and CDR2 is YYNGEE in the germline V gene. For the CDR3, the DNA is TGTGCCAGCAGCTCTCGGACTAGCCGGGGAGATACGCAGTATTTT. Translated: CASSSRTSRGDTQYF.

The genes are TRBV9 and TRBJ2-7, with 7 bases fitting TRBD1. CDR1 is SGDLS, CDR2 YYNGEE, per germline. The CDR3 runs to 14 residues. V lost 4 bases to trimming and J lost 3 bases; unmatched junction nucleotides: 7. The chain's CDR3 is CASSPSDRYYEQYF. The CDR3, as DNA: TGTGCCAGCAGCCCATCGGACAGGTACTACGAGCAGTACTTC.

Here the CDR3 reads CASSIRSPATGPGQYF. Here the CDR3 DNA reads TGTGCCAGTAGTATCCGATCCCCGGCGACGGGTCCGGGGCAGTACTTC. This rearrangement joins TRBV19 to TRBJ2-7; D not certain. The germline V gene has CDR1 LNHDA and CDR2 SQIVND (reference sequence). Trimming removed 3 bases at V and 9 bases at J, with 24 bases between. The CDR3 has 16 amino acids. Supplemented by reference TRBV19 and TRBJ2-7, the full variable domain reads DGGITQSPKYLFRKEGQNVTLSCEQNLNHDAMYWYRQDPGQGLRLIYYSQIVNDFQKGDIAEGYSVSREKKESFPLTVTSAQKNPTAFYLCASSIRSPATGPGQYFGPGTRLTVT.

The chain employs TRBV18 and TRBJ2-5, with D perhaps matching TRBD2 (6 bases). CDR1 is KGHSH, CDR2 LQKENI, per germline. This CDR3 contains 13 residues. Trimming removed 5 bases at V and 4 bases at J, with 11 bases between. The CDR3 DNA reads TGTGCCAGCTCAGGCGGGGCGACAGAGACCCAGTACTTC. Translation gives CASSGGATETQYF.

The chain is built from TRBV7-8 and TRBJ2-7; D not certain. Between the trimmed V and J ends, which lost 1 base and 3 bases, there was a span of 7 bases. This CDR3 comprises 13 residues. Germline-derived CDR1 and CDR2 are SGHVS and FQNEAQ. The DNA for the CDR3 is TGTGCCAGCAGCTTAGGACTGGACTACGAGCAGTACTTC. This translates into CASSLGLDYEQYF.